This T cell receptor (beta chain) was recorded in a study of T cells after yellow fever vaccination. This clonotype occurred many times. TCRdb itself ran the 5' RACE reads through MiXCR, one entry per CDR3 protein. This table holds 250,000 or so distinct CDR3 sequences, 3.6% found once. The CDR3 totals 15 residues. Trimming took 3 bases from V and 1 from J; bases not matched to a gene: 2. CDR1 is SGHTA, CDR2 FQGNSA, per germline. The receptor comes from a man younger than 35 who received the YFV17D yellow fever vaccine. V usage is TRBV7-2 and J usage is TRBJ2-3, with TRBD2 identical over 9 bases. The sample consisted of PBMCs, taken 15 days after the yellow fever booster vaccination. CDR3 nucleotides: TGTGCCAGCAGCTTCCGACTAGCGGGCACAGATACGCAGTATTTT. This gives the protein CASSFRLAGTDTQYF.